This passage covers 8 T cell receptor beta chains from one sample sequenced in a study of T cell changes during pregnancy in multiple sclerosis. Repertoires were generated with immunoSEQ multiplex PCR, while TCRdb's copy carries only in-frame clones and drops some. The profile covers about 69,000 clones, with 91% appearing a single time and about 0.3% taken by the ten largest. This sample comprised CD4+ T cells from peripheral blood mononuclear cells, obtained in the third trimester of pregnancy. Receptors were obtained from a female donor in good health, enrolled as a control in a pregnancy study.

This clone occurred once. This chain connects TRBV5-1 to TRBJ2-1; 9 bases map to TRBD2. The CDR3 has 15 residues. Germline values: CDR1 SGHRS, CDR2 YFSETQ. Losses at the gene ends were 9 bases for V and 5 bases for J; bases not matched to a gene: 12. The CDR3 DNA follows: TGCGCCACCGTTTCTGGGACTAGCCTGAACAATGAGCAGTTCTTC. Residues: CATVSGTSLNNEQFF.

The chain is built from TRBV7-3 and TRBJ2-1, with TRBD2 matching 12 bases. Germline trimming cut 5 bases from V and 7 bases from J; bases unmatched to any gene: 6. Germline CDR1 SGHTA, CDR2 FQGTGA. The CDR3 is 15 residues long. The CDR3 sequence is CASSPGLAGSNEQFF. CDR3 in DNA: TGTGCCAGCAGCCCCGGACTAGCGGGGTCGAATGAGCAGTTCTTC.

V gene TRBV5-5 combines with J gene TRBJ2-7; 9 nucleotides align to TRBD1. The ends lost 4 bases at V and 6 bases at J; junction bases unmatched: 11. Germline V gene data show CDR1 as SGHKS and CDR2 as YYEKEE (reference sequence). This CDR3 region has 15 residues. CDR3 sequence: CASSITSGTGTEQYF. CDR3 DNA sequence: TGTGCCAGCAGCATAACCTCCGGGACAGGGACCGAGCAGTACTTC.

The V and J genes are TRBV27 and TRBJ2-7; 8 bases agree with TRBD1. The germline V gene encodes CDR1 MNHEY and CDR2 SMNVEV (reference sequence). Unmatched junction bases numbered 6, after V lost 6 bases and J lost 2 bases. The CDR3 is 14 amino acids. This CDR3 is CASRKQGVTYEQYF. CDR3 coding DNA: TGTGCCAGCAGGAAACAGGGGGTTACCTACGAGCAGTACTTC.

This chain connects TRBV2 to TRBJ1-3; D is possibly TRBD1 (6 bases). From germline, CDR1 is SNHLY and CDR2 FYNNEI. Trimming cost V 5 bases and J 1 base, with 9 bases left between them. The CDR3 consists of 14 residues. The CDR3, as DNA: TGTGCCAGCAGTACAGGGTTGTCTGGAAACACCATATATTTT. Translated: CASSTGLSGNTIYF.

The chain recombines TRBV14 with TRBJ1-1, with 8 bases lining up with TRBD1. The CDR3 is made up of 16 amino acids. J lost 2 bases, V lost 2 bases, and 7 bases had no gene match. The germline V gene has CDR1 SGHDN and CDR2 FVKESK. DNA for the CDR3: TGTGCCAGCAGCCAACAAGGCGACAGGGGTAACACTGAAGCTTTCTTT. Amino acids: CASSQQGDRGNTEAFF.

This clone showed up just a few times. The V call is TRBV14, the J call TRBJ1-1; D ambiguous. The CDR3 totals 14 residues. Germline CDR1 is SGHDN and CDR2 is FVKESK. V lost 3 bases, J lost 4 bases, and 12 bases lay in between. The CDR3 spells CASSQNLGGTEAFF. The DNA of the CDR3 is TGTGCCAGCAGCCAGAACCTTGGAGGCACTGAAGCTTTCTTT. Drawing the rest from reference TRBV14 and TRBJ1-1, the complete variable domain is EAGVTQFPSHSVIEKGQTVTLRCDPISGHDNLYWYRRVMGKEIKFLLHFVKESKQDESGMPNNRFLAERTGGTYSTLKVQPAELEDSGVYFCASSQNLGGTEAFFGQGTRLTVV.

The sample holds one count of this clone. The chain couples TRBV5-1 to TRBJ1-4, with 9 bases identical to TRBD1. V was clipped by 4 bases and J by 7 bases; unmatched bases: 11. CDR3 length: 16 amino acids. CDR1 and CDR2 from the germline V gene are SGHRS and YFSETQ. The CDR3 sequence is CASSTRGTGMGEKLFF. The DNA of the CDR3 is TGCGCCAGCAGCACCCGGGGGACAGGGATGGGTGAAAAACTGTTTTTT.